The rows below give T cell receptor beta chains drawn from one sample of a study of cytomegalovirus exposure and HLA in healthy donors. Method: immunoSEQ multiplex PCR; TCRdb's copy keeps in-frame clones and lacks some. The sample includes about 220,000 clones, about 90% of them seen just once. The material sequenced was PBMCs. These receptors were taken from a woman aged 18-35 years in good health and CMV-seronegative. The CDR3 runs from the conserved cysteine through the conserved F or W. Each record gives: CDR3 protein, CDR3 DNA, J gene, V gene, clone size, D gene. D genes are given only for firm matches. A clone size is listed for some rows: how often the clone was seen (once, few, many), or a class if it is expanded.

CASSLAGTGATEAFF TGTGCCAGTAGTTTGGCCGGGACAGGGGCCACTGAAGCTTTCTTT TRBJ1-1 TRBV19 NA TRBD1
CASSLFLQETQYF TGTGCCAGCAGCTTATTTCTCCAAGAGACCCAGTACTTC TRBJ2-5 TRBV11-2 once NA
CASTQRGLYEQYF TGTGCCAGCACTCAAAGGGGCCTGTACGAGCAGTACTTC TRBJ2-7 TRBV13 NA NA
CASSPPVSGTNEQFF TGTGCCAGCTCACCACCGGTAAGCGGGACGAATGAGCAGTTCTTC TRBJ2-1 TRBV18 NA TRBD2
CATSRERMAGELFF TGTGCCACCAGCAGAGAGCGAATGGCCGGGGAGCTGTTTTTT TRBJ2-2 TRBV15 NA NA
CASSMGAQGNTIYF TGTGCCAGCAGTATGGGGGCGCAAGGAAACACCATATATTTT TRBJ1-3 TRBV6-5 NA NA
CATEQGALPGYGYTF TGTGCCACGGAACAGGGGGCCCTACCTGGCTATGGCTACACCTTC TRBJ1-2 TRBV15 NA TRBD1
CASRGLAGRYNEQFF TGTGCCAGCCGGGGGTTGGCAGGGAGGTACAATGAGCAGTTCTTC TRBJ2-1 TRBV7-9 NA NA
CASSRDRQGSPLHF TGTGCCAGCAGCCGGGACAGGCAAGGGTCACCCCTCCACTTT TRBJ1-6 TRBV11-2 few TRBD1
CASSLGLGQGSDTQYF TGCGCCAGCAGCCTAGGTTTAGGCCAGGGGTCAGATACGCAGTATTTT TRBJ2-3 TRBV4-1 NA NA
CASSQTGKNYEQYF TGTGCCAGCAGTCAGACAGGGAAAAACTACGAGCAGTACTTC TRBJ2-7 TRBV27 NA TRBD1
CAWRATGVQTQYF TGTGCCTGGAGGGCGACAGGGGTACAGACCCAGTACTTC TRBJ2-5 TRBV30 NA TRBD1
CSVGTVNTEAFF TGCAGCGTGGGGACAGTGAACACTGAAGCTTTCTTT TRBJ1-1 TRBV29-1 NA TRBD1
CATSNDRVGQPQHF TGTGCCACCAGCAACGACAGGGTCGGTCAGCCCCAGCATTTT TRBJ1-5 TRBV15 NA TRBD1
CASSLGRRAHEQYF TGTGCCAGCAGTTTAGGTCGCAGGGCCCACGAGCAGTACTTC TRBJ2-7 TRBV27 once NA
CASSSGTGENQPQHF TGTGCCAGCAGCTCCGGGACAGGGGAGAATCAGCCCCAGCATTTT TRBJ1-5 TRBV6-4 few TRBD1
CAGRDSIDTEAFF TGCGCCGGACGGGACAGTATAGACACTGAAGCTTTCTTT TRBJ1-1 TRBV10-2 few TRBD1
CAIVRDSSGNTIYF TGTGCCATCGTCCGGGACAGCTCTGGAAACACCATATATTTT TRBJ1-3 TRBV2 NA TRBD1
CASSPVDKLNTEAFF TGTGCCAGCAGTCCCGTAGACAAACTGAACACTGAAGCTTTCTTT TRBJ1-1 TRBV6-5 NA NA
CASSSGQGAKVDQPQHF TGTGCCAGCAGTTCTGGACAGGGGGCGAAGGTCGATCAGCCCCAGCATTTT TRBJ1-5 TRBV27 NA TRBD1
CASSSWTGANYGYTF TGTGCCAGCAGCTCCTGGACAGGCGCTAACTATGGCTACACCTTC TRBJ1-2 TRBV7-8 NA TRBD1
CASSKRQGFRIPTNEKLFF TGTGCCAGCAGTAAAAGACAGGGTTTCCGAATACCAACTAATGAAAAACTGTTTTTT TRBJ1-4 TRBV27 NA TRBD1
CASSPSGRARHEQYF TGTGCCAGCAGCCCTAGCGGGAGGGCCCGCCACGAGCAGTACTTC TRBJ2-7 TRBV11-2 NA TRBD2
CASSLTTQGSSGYTF TGCGCCAGCAGCCTTACTACACAGGGCTCTAGTGGCTACACCTTC TRBJ1-2 TRBV5-1 NA NA
CASSMSIAGVSYNEQFF TGCGCCAGCAGCATGAGCATAGCGGGAGTCTCCTACAATGAGCAGTTCTTC TRBJ2-1 TRBV5-1 NA TRBD2
CASSPYFTGIGELFF TGTGCCAGCAGCCCCTACTTTACAGGGATCGGGGAGCTGTTTTTT TRBJ2-2 TRBV5-6 NA NA
CASSLVAGPYNEQFF TGTGCCAGCAGCTTAGTTGCGGGGCCATACAATGAGCAGTTCTTC TRBJ2-1 TRBV7-8 NA NA
CASSPGQVNEQFF TGTGCCAGCAGTCCGGGACAGGTCAATGAGCAGTTCTTC TRBJ2-1 TRBV6-5 once TRBD1